What follows is one TCR beta chain and its context. The sample is drawn from a study of blood T cell repertoires in COVID-19. Profiling relied on immunoSEQ multiplex PCR, and the TCRdb table lists in-frame clones only, not all of them. The table has a few hundred thousand clones, 90% seen once. Germline values: CDR1 LGHNT, CDR2 FRNRAP. The V gene end was trimmed by 0 bases and the J gene end by 6 bases; junction bases not matched to a gene: 9. This CDR3 spans 17 amino acids. The sequence was obtained from a woman in her late teens or twenties with acute COVID-19. This chain joins TRBV12-5 and TRBJ2-1; 9 bases align to TRBD2. Sequencing input: PBMCs or T cells enriched from blood (not recorded which). CDR3 in DNA: TGTGCTAGTGGTTTGGTATGGGGCGGGAGGGCCTCCAATGAGCAGTTCTTC. This sequence encodes CASGLVWGGRASNEQFF.